This T cell receptor beta chain derives from a study of blood T cell repertoires in COVID-19. Study-level background: Whether acute or convalescent, the COVID-19 samples came from the United States, Italy and Spain. Sources were T cells, B-cell-depleted T cells, or PBMCs; the material itself was cDNA or gDNA.

Original methodology: By means of reference gene primer amplification, nucleated cell counts were estimated. Clones were read by immunoSEQ multiplex PCR, and TCRdb kept only the in-frame ones, dropping some. That table supplies the V and J calls and clone size; D and trimming were determined from the DNA. The sample consists of roughly 120,000 clones, 87% of them appearing once. V was clipped by 4 bases and J by 3 bases, with 12 bases between them. CDR3 length: 14 residues. Per germline, CDR1 LGHDT and CDR2 YNNKEL (reference sequence). The sample was peripheral blood. This TCR came from an older woman with acute or convalescent COVID-19. The rearrangement links TRBV3-1 (or the pseudogene TRBV3-2) to TRBJ1-2, with D perhaps matching TRBD1 (6 bases). CDR3 sequence (DNA): TGTGCCAGCAGCCGGGCAGGGGATGACTATGGCTACACCTTC. Its protein product is CASSRAGDDYGYTF.